These T cell receptor beta chains were read from a single sample in a study of response to subunit inactivated influenza vaccine. One entry per CDR3 protein results from TCRdb running MiXCR on the RT-PCR reads. The table lists approximately 520,000 distinct CDR3 sequences, 25% of them singletons. The specimen comprised CD4+ T cells sorted from PBMCs, sampled 4 to 6 days after vaccination. These receptor sequences come from a man between 45 and 60 years old who received an inactivated influenza vaccine. Each CDR3 is given with its conserved first and last residue. D genes are given only for firm matches.

j_call d_call v_call cdr3_aa
TRBJ1-1 . TRBV4-3 CASSQDPGGRTTEAFF
TRBJ2-5 . TRBV10-3 CAISESGGWETQYF
TRBJ1-5 . TRBV4-2 CASSQVSADQPQHF
TRBJ2-7 . TRBV20-1 CSAPAEQAYEQYF
TRBJ2-3 . TRBV7-8 CASSSKRASTDTQYF
TRBJ2-7 . TRBV20-1 CSARDTGITYEQYF
TRBJ1-1 . TRBV28 CASSWDSNTEAFF
TRBJ1-5 . TRBV6-1 CASSIDDRSNQPQHF
TRBJ2-5 . TRBV4-3 CASSQDRGAGGRKTQYF
TRBJ2-3 . TRBV10-3 CAISPTEADTQYF
TRBJ1-1 . TRBV28 CVSRRVGHTEAFF
TRBJ2-7 . TRBV28 CASAFGRDEQYF
TRBJ2-3 TRBD2 TRBV28 CASRFARGGGTDTQYF
TRBJ2-1 . TRBV28 CASRGNYNEQFF
TRBJ2-1 . TRBV5-6 CASSLAAELLYNEQFF
TRBJ2-3 . TRBV25-1 CASSVQGLGTTDTQYF
TRBJ2-3 . TRBV4-3 CASSQDLARRTDTQYF
TRBJ2-7 . TRBV21-1 CASSKEGCGSSYEQYF
TRBJ2-7 . TRBV6-5 CASRTQGYEQYF
TRBJ1-6 . TRBV6-5 CASSPGHSPLHF
TRBJ2-1 . TRBV28 CASSFVFSSYNEQFF
TRBJ2-7 TRBD2 TRBV7-8 CASTPRLAGSYEQYF
TRBJ1-4 TRBD1 TRBV6-5 CASSFSGTGGEKLFF
TRBJ2-5 . TRBV4-3 CASSQDELGGETQYF
TRBJ2-5 . TRBV28 CASSFRTRGRFQETQYF
TRBJ1-5 . TRBV5-5 CASSSISGSQPQHF
TRBJ2-1 TRBD2 TRBV20-1 CSARGTSGRALNEQFF
TRBJ2-5 . TRBV5-1 CASSPRQVQETQYF
TRBJ2-3 . TRBV12-3/TRBV12-4 CASSPVISVTDTQYF
TRBJ2-5 . TRBV4-1 CASSQVPGKETQYF
TRBJ2-7 . TRBV10-3 CAISAVVDNLRGIIYEQYF
TRBJ1-4 . TRBV7-2 CASSPRSPGGEKLFF
TRBJ2-1 . TRBV10-3 CAIGPRGGLKEQFF
TRBJ2-2 TRBD1 TRBV5-5 CASSLDQGALGFGELFF
TRBJ2-7 . TRBV4-1 CASSQGSPGLAHEQYF
TRBJ2-3 TRBD2 TRBV20-1 CSALGTSFTDTQYF
TRBJ2-7 TRBD2 TRBV11-1 CASSLRLAGGLGEQYF
TRBJ2-3 . TRBV25-1 CASSGPGDVTDTQYF
TRBJ2-2 . TRBV7-2 CASSFRQITGELFF
TRBJ2-7 . TRBV12-3/TRBV12-4 CASSPQRQASGQYF
TRBJ2-2 . TRBV20-1 CSARGGSNTGELFF
TRBJ2-1 TRBD2 TRBV20-1 CSARAWAGGQHDEQFF
TRBJ2-2 TRBD2 TRBV20-1 CSATMGLAGVGGELFF
TRBJ2-7 . TRBV5-1 CASSSTNSYEQYF
TRBJ2-7 . TRBV29-1 CSVASGVGSYEQYF
TRBJ2-3 . TRBV10-1 CASSGRYSTDTQYF
TRBJ1-1 . TRBV7-2 CASSRDPPGMNTEAFF
TRBJ2-5 TRBD2 TRBV12-3/TRBV12-4 CASSFRGLAGEAETQYF